Below, one T cell receptor beta chain is given with its context. This specimen belongs to a study of blood T cell repertoires in COVID-19. About the study: Acute and convalescent COVID-19 samples came from the United States, Italy and Spain. Nucleic acid was either cDNA or gDNA, and it came from T cells, B-cell-depleted T cells, or PBMCs.

In the source study's methods: Estimation of nucleated cell counts was performed using reference gene primer amplification. Profiled with immunoSEQ multiplex PCR; TCRdb holds only in-frame clones, not every one. The V and J calls and clone size were taken over from that table, and D and trimming were inferred from the DNA. The sample carries about 46,000 clones, about 90% recorded once. Trimming shortened V by 5 bases and J by 3 bases, and 13 bases separated the two germline ends. CDR1 and CDR2 (germline): SEHNR, FQNEAQ (reference sequence). There are 14 residues in the CDR3. The chain combines TRBV7-9 with TRBJ1-2, with D tentatively TRBD1 (5 bases). The receptor was derived from a man aged 50 to 60 with acute or convalescent COVID-19. The sequenced sample was peripheral blood. Here the CDR3 DNA reads TGTGCCAGCAGCCCACGGGGGGAGGACTATGGCTACACCTTC. Translating gives CASSPRGEDYGYTF. The complete variable domain, with remaining parts taken from reference TRBV7-9 and TRBJ1-2, reads DTGVSQNPRHKITKRGQNVTFRCDPISEHNRLYWYRQTLGQGPEFLTYFQNEAQLEKSRLLSDRFSAERPKGSFSTLEIQRTEQGDSAMYLCASSPRGEDYGYTFGSGTRLTVV.